The 18 T cell receptor beta chains in this list originate from one sample, sequenced in a study of breast tumors, draining lymph nodes, adjacent tissues. The lymph nodes were axillary draining lymph nodes from breast cancer patients. From the multiplex PCR reads, TCRdb called clonotypes with MiXCR, one entry per CDR3 protein. The table has fewer than 140,000 distinct CDR3 sequences, less than 40% seen once. Material: axillary lymph node tissue. Source of these receptors: a female donor with breast cancer. Some clones in this sample may be carry-over from other donors' samples.

This clonotype appeared many times. It may be a read error: a sequence one base away is much more abundant. The chain uses TRBV20-1 and TRBJ2-5; 7 positions match TRBD1. V trimming: 3 bases; J trimming: 4 bases; junction bases outside the gene matches: 11. Germline CDR1 DFQATT, CDR2 SNEGSKA (reference sequence). This CDR3 spans 15 amino acids. The CDR3: CSARDSGQHPETQYF. In nucleotides, the CDR3 is TGCAGTGCTAGGGACTCGGGACAGCACCCAGAGACCCAGTACTTC.

For this clonotype: No DNA is shown, since the ends of the CDR3 on it are uncertain; the CDR3 is the one TCRdb lists. V is TRBV7-8 and J is TRBJ1-2; TRBD1 was called by the table and not checked on the DNA. The V gene's germline CDR1 is SGHVS and CDR2 FQNEAQ. The CDR3 is 20 amino acids in total, end residues counted. CDR3 protein: CASSFYICSAGYRGNYGYTF.

V is TRBV7-9 and J is TRBJ2-7, with D tentatively TRBD1 (6 bases). The CDR3 is 17 amino acids. From germline, CDR1 is SEHNR and CDR2 FQNEAQ (reference sequence). Between the trimmed V and J ends, which lost 5 bases and 4 bases, there was a span of 24 bases. The CDR3 protein is CASSPGDRLGIAYEQYF. As DNA, the CDR3 is TGTGCCAGCAGCCCAGGCGACAGGTTGGGGATAGCGTACGAGCAGTACTTC.

Ten or more counts support this clonotype. Since a much larger clone is just one base distant, this may be a read error. The chain recombines TRBV20-1 with TRBJ2-1; a weak D match, TRBD1 (6 bases). Germline V gene sequence: CDR1 DFQATT, CDR2 SNEGSKA (reference sequence). The CDR3 is made up of 11 amino acids. The chain's CDR3 is CSARVRGEQSF. The CDR3 bases are TGCAGTGCTAGAGTCAGGGGTGAGCAGTCCTTC.

This clonotype was picked up many times. V is TRBV20-1 and J is TRBJ2-7; TRBD2 aligns across 12 bases. The CDR3 has 16 residues. The V segment lost 1 base and the J segment 7 bases; nucleotides outside the gene matches: 11. Germline V lookup: CDR1 DFQATT, CDR2 SNEGSKA (reference sequence). The DNA for the CDR3 is TGCAGTGCTAGAGTTTCATGGACTAGCGGGGAGGGGGAGCAGTACTTC. Amino acid sequence: CSARVSWTSGEGEQYF.

Ten or more counts support this clonotype. One junction end does not reproduce the germline sequence, and a read error may be involved. In DNA, the CDR3 is TGCGCCAGCAGCAAAGAATTAGCGGGGAGGGGCTCCTACGAGCAGTACTTC. Translation: CASSKELAGRGSYEQYF. V gene TRBV4-1 combines with J gene TRBJ2-7; 8 positions match TRBD2. This CDR3 has 17 amino acids. Germline CDR1 is MGHRA and CDR2 is YSYEKL.

This CDR3 is CATSLTGAADTQYF. The CDR3 bases are TGTGCCACCTCTCTAACGGGGGCGGCAGATACGCAGTATTTT. The V and J genes are TRBV24-1 and TRBJ2-3; either TRBD1 or TRBD2 may supply D (6 bases each). This CDR3 is built from 14 residues. V was trimmed by 9 bases and J by 4 bases, leaving 16 bases between them. CDR1 and CDR2 (germline): KGHDR, SFDVKD.

In this sample, this clonotype turned up a few times. One base away lies a much larger clone, so this may be a sequencing read error. The chain carries TRBV5-4 and TRBJ2-7; tentative D call: TRBD1 (5 bases). V dropped 6 bases and J dropped 2 bases, with 18 bases sitting between them. CDR1 is SGHNT and CDR2 is YYREEE in the germline V gene (reference sequence). The CDR3 length is 15 residues. DNA of the CDR3: TGTGCCAGCAACCGTGAGACAGCGTCGACCTACGAGCAGTACTTC. Its protein product is CASNRETASTYEQYF.

This clonotype came up many times. The CDR3: CASSLVGTTDTQYF. The DNA of the CDR3 is TGTGCCAGCAGCTTAGTGGGCACCACAGATACGCAGTATTTT. The chain carries TRBV7-2 and TRBJ2-3; D not certain. Trimming took 1 base from V and 2 from J, leaving 7 bases between them. The CDR3 has 14 amino acids. Germline-derived CDR1 and CDR2 are SGHTA and FQGNSA. The full variable domain, completed using reference TRBV7-2 and TRBJ2-3, is GAGVSQSPSNKVTEKGKDVELRCDPISGHTALYWYRQSLGQGLEFLIYFQGNSAPDKSGLPSDRFSAERTGGSVSTLTIQRTQQEDSAVYLCASSLVGTTDTQYFGPGTRLTVL.

This clonotype was recorded at least ten times. The V and J genes are TRBV7-3 and TRBJ2-1, with D tentatively TRBD1 or TRBD2 (5 bases each). The CDR3 spans 15 residues. The germline gives CDR1 SGHTA, CDR2 FQGTGA. Trimming stripped 8 bases from V and 0 bases from J, with 14 bases between. The CDR3 sequence: CASSLLGGSYNEQFF. CDR3 nucleotide sequence: TGTGCCAGCTCACTCCTTGGGGGCTCCTACAATGAGCAGTTCTTC.

The chain is built from TRBV2 and TRBJ1-4; D is uncertain. The CDR3 is 11 residues long. V was shortened by 2 bases and J by 12 bases, with 7 bases between the two germline ends. Germline loops: CDR1 SNHLY, CDR2 FYNNEI. The CDR3 nucleotides are TGTGCCAGCAGTGAATTCGGGCAACTGTTTTTT. Its translation is CASSEFGQLFF.

CDR3 sequence reads: CSASGLAGDEQYF. Here the CDR3 DNA reads TGCAGTGCTAGCGGACTAGCGGGAGACGAGCAGTACTTC. The chain has TRBV20-1 and TRBJ2-7, with TRBD2 matching 13 bases. The trim removed 3 bases at V and 5 bases at J, leaving 1 base unmatched. Germline loops: CDR1 DFQATT, CDR2 SNEGSKA (reference sequence). The CDR3 spans 13 residues.

To note about this clonotype: This may arise from a read error, as a much more abundant clone is one base away. The gene calls are TRBV20-1 and TRBJ2-7; no definite D call. The CDR3 is made up of 13 amino acids. CDR1 is DFQATT, CDR2 SNEGSKA, per germline (reference sequence). CDR3: CSASPLQPYAQYF. In nucleotides, the CDR3 is TGCAGTGCTAGCCCCCTACAGCCCTACGCGCAGTACTTC.

This clonotype came up many times. With a much larger clone just one base away, this may be a read error. The DNA is omitted, as the CDR3 cannot be located on it reliably, and the CDR3 follows TCRdb's listing. The rearrangement uses TRBV7-8 and TRBJ2-6; the table's D call TRBD1 went unverified against the DNA. CDR1 is SGHVS, CDR2 FQNEAQ, per germline. The CDR3 has 15 amino acids, counting both end residues. The CDR3 loop is CASSLVGAGANVLPF.

The chain links TRBV6-5 to TRBJ2-5; D may be TRBD1 or TRBD2 (6 bases each). The germline V gene has CDR1 MNHEY and CDR2 SVGAGI. V was clipped by 4 bases and J by 4 bases, with 19 bases between them. CDR3 length: 16 amino acids. CDR3 in DNA: TGTGCCAGCAGTTCAACAGGGAGGATGTCCGGAGAGACCCAGTACTTC. Translated, it gives CASSSTGRMSGETQYF.

The chain links TRBV4-2 to TRBJ2-7; D unresolved. CDR1 and CDR2 from the germline V gene are LGHNA and YNFKEQ. V was clipped by 1 base and J by 0 bases, with 13 bases between them. The CDR3 is 16 amino acids. CDR3 protein: CASSQVQDASSYEQYF. Here the CDR3 DNA reads TGTGCCAGCAGCCAAGTGCAGGACGCTAGCTCCTACGAGCAGTACTTC.

This clonotype was found many times. The chain recombines TRBV20-1 with TRBJ2-5; D possibly uses TRBD1 or TRBD2 (6 bases each). There are 16 residues in the CDR3. V gave up 1 base and J gave up 1 base, with 16 bases separating them. The germline gives CDR1 DFQATT, CDR2 SNEGSKA (reference sequence). The CDR3 here is CSARAIGGEAQETQYF. In DNA, the CDR3 is TGCAGTGCTAGAGCGATCGGGGGCGAGGCCCAAGAGACCCAGTACTTC.

This chain connects TRBV4-1 to TRBJ2-2, with a tentative D call TRBD1 (5 bases). CDR1 is MGHRA and CDR2 is YSYEKL in the germline V gene. The CDR3 has 14 residues. Trimming cost V 8 bases and J 1 base, with 11 bases left between them. CDR3 sequence (DNA): TGCGCCAGCCGTCCGACAGAGAACACCGGGGAGCTGTTTTTT. Protein sequence: CASRPTENTGELFF.